These 24 T cell receptor beta chains originate from one sample sequenced in a study of cytomegalovirus exposure and HLA in healthy donors. Clones were sequenced by immunoSEQ multiplex PCR, and TCRdb holds only the in-frame ones, with some missing. The sample lists 110,000 or so clones, around nine tenths seen once, with 4% to 5.5% in the top ten. The sequenced material came from PBMCs. The receptor set was obtained from a man aged 18 to 30 in good health and CMV-seropositive.

CDR3 bases: TGTGCCAGCAGCTTGATACACAGGCCCGCCTACGAGCAGTACTTC. This translates into CASSLIHRPAYEQYF. The rearrangement joins TRBV11-3 to TRBJ2-7, with D tentatively TRBD1 (5 bases). Germline loops: CDR1 SGHNT, CDR2 YENEEA. There are 15 residues in the CDR3. V gave up 3 bases and J gave up 2 bases, with 14 bases separating them. The whole variable domain, remainder taken from reference TRBV11-3 and TRBJ2-7, is EAGVVQSPRYKIIEKKQPVAFWCNPISGHNTLYWYLQNLGQGPELLIRYENEEAVDDSQLPKDRFSAERLKGVDSTLKIQPAELGDSAVYLCASSLIHRPAYEQYFGPGTRLTVT.

The chain carries TRBV6-5 and TRBJ1-2, with unresolved D. Germline values: CDR1 MNHEY, CDR2 SVGAGI. Trimming shortened V by 8 bases and J by 6 bases, and 7 bases separated the two germline ends. This CDR3 contains 10 residues. CDR3 in DNA: TGTGCCAGCTTGTATGATGGCTACACCTTC. This translates into CASLYDGYTF.

This rearrangement joins TRBV4-2 to TRBJ2-7, with 13 bases that match TRBD2. The CDR3 is 16 residues long. Germline V lookup: CDR1 LGHNA, CDR2 YNFKEQ. V trimming: 4 bases; J trimming: 6 bases; junction bases outside the gene matches: 9. CDR3 DNA sequence: TGTGCCAGCAGCCCCAGGACTAGCGGGAGCGGGGGCGAGCAGTACTTC. Translation gives CASSPRTSGSGGEQYF.

The rearrangement joins TRBV6-6 to TRBJ1-4; D is unresolved. The CDR3 is 13 residues long. Germline loops: CDR1 MNHNY, CDR2 SVGAGI (reference sequence). V was cut by 7 bases and J by 5 bases, with 11 bases left in between. The CDR3 reads CASKTARNEKLFF. In DNA form, the CDR3 reads TGTGCCAGCAAAACCGCCCGGAATGAAAAACTGTTTTTT.

V is TRBV27 and J is TRBJ2-1, with TRBD2 identical over 11 bases. Trimming removed 7 bases from V and 10 bases from J; junction bases left unmatched: 9. The germline V gene encodes CDR1 MNHEY and CDR2 SMNVEV (reference sequence). The CDR3 contains 14 residues. The CDR3, as DNA: TGTGCCAGCACCAATAGCGGGGGGGCTAGGGAGCAGTTCTTC. Its translation: CASTNSGGAREQFF.

The rearrangement joins TRBV7-2 to TRBJ1-2; D may be TRBD1 (5 bases). The CDR3 has 15 amino acids. Germline lookup yields CDR1 SGHTA and CDR2 FQGNSA. Trimming shortened V by 5 bases and J by 0 bases, and 13 bases separated the two germline ends. The CDR3 sequence: CASSRRGNTNYGYTF. CDR3 nucleotides: TGTGCCAGCAGCCGGAGGGGCAACACTAACTATGGCTACACCTTC.

The chain combines TRBV4-3 with TRBJ2-6; D gene unclear. The germline gives CDR1 LGHNA, CDR2 YSLEER. The CDR3 extends over 17 amino acids. Trimming pared 0 bases from V and 1 base from J, leaving 10 bases between. The CDR3: CASSQDPGTSGANVLTF. The CDR3 DNA is TGCGCCAGCAGCCAAGATCCTGGCACGTCTGGGGCCAACGTCCTGACTTTC.

The V gene is TRBV5-6, the J gene TRBJ1-2; maybe TRBD1 (5 bases). Germline V gene lookup returns CDR1 SGHDT and CDR2 YYEEEE. The CDR3 loop spans 15 amino acids. The V end was cut by 3 bases, the J end by 5 bases, with 17 bases between. CDR3 in amino acids: CASSSSQGSVYGYTF. In DNA, the CDR3 is TGTGCCAGCAGCTCAAGCCAGGGTTCGGTATATGGCTACACCTTC. Full variable domain (outside the CDR3, taken from reference TRBV5-6 and TRBJ1-2): DAGVTQSPTHLIKTRGQQVTLRCSPKSGHDTVSWYQQALGQGPQFIFQYYEEEERQRGNFPDRFSGHQFPNYSSELNVNALLLGDSALYLCASSSSQGSVYGYTFGSGTRLTVV.

The V and J genes are TRBV9 and TRBJ2-3; TRBD2 agrees at 10 bases. J lost 3 bases, V lost 0 bases, and 4 bases had no gene match. Germline V lookup: CDR1 SGDLS, CDR2 YYNGEE. The CDR3 has 16 residues. As DNA, the CDR3 is TGTGCCAGCAGCGTAGGAGCTAGCGGGGGAACAGATACGCAGTATTTT. It translates to CASSVGASGGTDTQYF.

The chain uses TRBV6-6 and TRBJ1-3; 7 bases align to TRBD1. Germline assignment: CDR1 MNHNY and CDR2 SVGAGI (reference sequence). V gave up 0 bases and J gave up 4 bases; unmatched junction bases: 6. The CDR3 has 16 residues. CDR3 DNA: TGTGCCAGCAGTTACTCGGAAGGGGGCAGCGGAAACACCATATATTTT. Amino acid sequence: CASSYSEGGSGNTIYF.

In DNA form, the CDR3 reads TGTGCCAGCAGCGAAGGACTGAAAGAGACCCAGTACTTC. Amino acids: CASSEGLKETQYF. The chain carries TRBV13 and TRBJ2-5, with D maybe TRBD2 (5 bases). Germline CDR1 is PRHDT and CDR2 is FYEKMQ (reference sequence). V was shortened by 5 bases and J by 3 bases, with 10 bases between the two germline ends. This CDR3 comprises 13 residues.

This clone is a singleton in its sample. The chain uses TRBV4-1 and TRBJ2-1; possible D gene TRBD2, 5 bases. Trimming removed 0 bases from V and 0 bases from J, with 18 bases in between. The CDR3 has 19 residues. The germline CDR1 and CDR2 sequences are MGHRA and YSYEKL. In DNA form, the CDR3 reads TGCGCCAGCAGCCAAGATGGACTGCCCGGACCCAGCTCCTACAATGAGCAGTTCTTC. It translates to CASSQDGLPGPSSYNEQFF.

The V call is TRBV7-2, the J call TRBJ1-5; D possibly corresponds to TRBD1 (6 bases). V was cut by 6 bases and J by 6 bases, with 12 bases left in between. Germline V lookup: CDR1 SGHTA, CDR2 FQGNSA. The CDR3 is made up of 13 amino acids. The DNA of the CDR3 is TGTGCCAGCAGTTTACAGGGAGGTCAGCCCCAGCATTTT. This translates into CASSLQGGQPQHF.

This clone was counted a single time. The chain uses TRBV18 and TRBJ1-3, with D possibly matching TRBD1 (6 bases). Germline loops: CDR1 KGHSH, CDR2 LQKENI. The CDR3 length is 14 residues. V was trimmed by 5 bases and J by 2 bases, leaving 10 bases between them. The CDR3 sequence is CASSNRAAGNTIYF. DNA of the CDR3: TGTGCCAGCTCAAACAGGGCGGCTGGAAACACCATATATTTT.

The rearrangement uses TRBV19 and TRBJ1-6, with D unresolved. The CDR3 extends over 16 amino acids. Germline V gives CDR1 LNHDA, CDR2 SQIVND (reference sequence). The V end was cut by 3 bases, the J end by 6 bases, with 15 bases between. The CDR3 DNA reads TGTGCCAGTAGTATGACTTTTCCGGAGCTTAATTCACCCCTCCACTTT. Protein product: CASSMTFPELNSPLHF.

This rearrangement joins TRBV6-1 to TRBJ2-1, with 7 bases that match TRBD1. CDR3 length: 15 amino acids. CDR1 is MNHNS, CDR2 SASEGT, per germline. V shed 3 bases and J 0 bases; nucleotides not matched to a gene: 2. This chain's CDR3 is CASSDRTGSYNEQFF. The CDR3, as DNA: TGTGCCAGCAGTGACCGGACAGGCTCCTACAATGAGCAGTTCTTC.

The V and J genes are TRBV18 and TRBJ2-1; 10 bases line up with TRBD1. CDR1 is KGHSH, CDR2 LQKENI, per germline. V was clipped by 1 base and J by 8 bases; unmatched bases: 5. CDR3 size: 15 residues. DNA for the CDR3: TGTGCCAGCTCACCACAGTGGGACAGGGGAGATGAGCAGTTCTTC. The encoded protein is CASSPQWDRGDEQFF.

This clone was recorded a few times. This chain uses TRBV6-5 with TRBJ2-7; 8 nucleotides line up with TRBD1. The V segment lost 6 bases and the J segment 1 base; nucleotides outside the gene matches: 8. The CDR3 is 15 amino acids. The germline gives CDR1 MNHEY, CDR2 SVGAGI. The CDR3 nucleotides are TGTGCCAGCAGCCTACCGGGACAGGCGTCCTACGAGCAGTACTTC. This translates into CASSLPGQASYEQYF.

The V call is TRBV28, the J call TRBJ1-5; no definite D call. The CDR3 spans 14 residues. Germline CDR1 and CDR2: MDHEN and SYDVKM. The V end lost 8 bases, the J end lost 5 bases, and 16 bases lay between the germline ends. CDR3 DNA: TGTGCCAGCGCTTTGGCTGTTATGGATCAGCCCCAGCATTTT. Amino acid sequence: CASALAVMDQPQHF.

The genes are TRBV7-9 and TRBJ1-2; unclear D gene. This CDR3 has 15 residues. The V end lost 5 bases, the J end lost 0 bases, and 13 bases lay between the germline ends. Germline CDR1 reads SEHNR; CDR2 reads FQNEAQ (reference sequence). CDR3 DNA: TGTGCCAGCAGCGGGAGGCCAGTCGCTAACTATGGCTACACCTTC. This gives the protein CASSGRPVANYGYTF.

This clone has ten or more counts. The J gene is TRBJ2-5, the V gene TRBV5-4; 7 bases map to TRBD2. Germline trimming cut 0 bases from V and 2 bases from J; bases unmatched to any gene: 4. The CDR3 consists of 15 residues. Germline lookup yields CDR1 SGHNT and CDR2 YYREEE (reference sequence). The CDR3 reads CASSLGGSGQETQYF. In DNA, the CDR3 is TGTGCCAGCAGCTTGGGCGGGAGCGGGCAAGAGACCCAGTACTTC.

The chain is built from TRBV29-1 and TRBJ1-1; the match to TRBD1 covers 9 bases. J lost 5 bases, V lost 6 bases, and 10 bases had no gene match. CDR1 and CDR2 from the germline V gene are SQVTM and ANQGSEA. The CDR3 has 14 residues. The CDR3: CSVEGRTGVTEAFF. The DNA of the CDR3 is TGCAGCGTGGAGGGAAGGACAGGGGTTACTGAAGCTTTCTTT.

This chain connects TRBV7-2 to TRBJ1-5; 9 nucleotides align to TRBD1. The J segment lost 1 base and the V segment lost 4 bases, leaving 14 bases of the junction unmatched. Germline V gives CDR1 SGHTA, CDR2 FQGNSA. The CDR3 length is 19 residues. CDR3 in amino acids: CASSSRPGTGSASNQPQHF. The DNA of the CDR3 is TGTGCCAGCAGCTCGCGTCCCGGGACAGGGTCGGCGAGCAATCAGCCCCAGCATTTT.

This chain joins TRBV18 and TRBJ1-5, with a weak D call TRBD1 (5 bases). Germline-derived CDR1 and CDR2 are KGHSH and LQKENI. Between the trimmed V and J ends, which lost 3 bases and 0 bases, there was a span of 15 bases. There are 17 residues in the CDR3. For the CDR3, the DNA is TGTGCCAGCTCACCCCGCCCCGGGGGTGATAGCAATCAGCCCCAGCATTTT. Its protein is CASSPRPGGDSNQPQHF.